The 11 T cell receptor beta chains in this list originate from one sample, sequenced in a study of T-cell reconstitution after alpha-beta-depleted transplantation in children. The library targeted TCRbeta and was prepared with unique molecular identifiers. MiXCR, run by TCRdb on the PCR reads, gives a single entry per CDR3 protein. The sample carries 90,000 to 130,000 distinct CDR3 sequences, about a tenth recorded once. The source material was PBMCs from the stem cell graft donor, sampled from the stem cell graft. The receptors were sampled from a human donor who donated a stem cell graft to a child with acute lymphoblastic leukemia.

This clonotype appeared many times. V gene TRBV20-1 combines with J gene TRBJ1-2, with a possible D match to TRBD1 (6 bases). Germline V CDR1 and CDR2: DFQATT, SNEGSKA (reference sequence). The CDR3 is 13 amino acids. V shed 6 bases and J shed 3 bases, with 14 bases lying between them. As DNA, the CDR3 is TGCAGTGCCCGTCGGACAGAAGACTATGGCTACACCTTC. The encoded protein is CSARRTEDYGYTF.

This clonotype has ten or more counts. The V call is TRBV28, the J call TRBJ1-1, with 7 bases matching TRBD1. V trimming: 6 bases; J trimming: 1 base; junction bases outside the gene matches: 5. Germline CDR1 reads MDHEN; CDR2 reads SYDVKM. The CDR3 totals 14 residues. CDR3 region: CASRPRQGNTEAFF. DNA for the CDR3: TGTGCCAGCAGGCCCCGACAGGGGAACACTGAAGCTTTCTTT.

This clonotype occurred many times. The chain combines TRBV10-2 with TRBJ2-1; 7 bases match TRBD1. J gave up 2 bases and V 3 bases, and 13 bases lay outside the gene matches. The CDR3 contains 18 residues. Looked up from germline, CDR1 is WSHSY and CDR2 is SAAADI. DNA of the CDR3: TGCGCCAGCAGTGATCCCCCTAACAGGGGCCGGACCTACAATGAGCAGTTCTTC. Its protein is CASSDPPNRGRTYNEQFF.

This clonotype occurred many times. The chain recombines TRBV3-1 with TRBJ2-7; 7 positions agree with TRBD2. This CDR3 has 14 amino acids. Germline lookup yields CDR1 LGHDT and CDR2 YNNKEL (reference sequence). Trimming cost V 6 bases and J 3 bases; bases outside gene matches: 8. CDR3 residues: CASSMNPGGYEQYF. The CDR3 DNA reads TGTGCCAGCAGTATGAACCCGGGGGGCTACGAGCAGTACTTC.

This clonotype was counted only a few times. The genes are TRBV11-2 and TRBJ2-1; perhaps TRBD2 as D (5 bases). Trimming removed 1 base from V and 0 bases from J, with 10 bases in between. Germline CDR1 SGHAT, CDR2 FQNNGV. This CDR3 contains 16 residues. The CDR3 sequence: CASSLARGSSYNEQFF. The CDR3, as DNA: TGTGCCAGCAGCTTAGCTCGTGGGAGCTCCTACAATGAGCAGTTCTTC.

This clonotype came up many times. This sequence joins TRBV28 and TRBJ2-3, with D perhaps matching TRBD1 or TRBD2 (5 bases each). Per the germline V gene, CDR1 is MDHEN and CDR2 is SYDVKM. The CDR3 has 13 residues. V was cut by 5 bases and J by 4 bases, with 10 bases left in between. CDR3 sequence (DNA): TGTGCCAGCAGTATGGGACGGTCAGATACGCAGTATTTT. It specifies CASSMGRSDTQYF.

Many counts were recorded for this clonotype. V and J are TRBV11-2 and TRBJ2-5, with TRBD2 matching over 11 bases. V was clipped by 2 bases and J by 3 bases; unmatched bases: 11. This CDR3 comprises 18 residues. Germline V lookup: CDR1 SGHAT, CDR2 FQNNGV. CDR3 bases: TGTGCCAGCAGCTTATTAGGGTTAGCGGGGGGGTTGGAAGAGACCCAGTACTTC. It yields the protein CASSLLGLAGGLEETQYF.

The V and J genes are TRBV4-1 and TRBJ1-5; D is undetermined. From germline, CDR1 is MGHRA and CDR2 YSYEKL. The length of the CDR3 is 14 residues. V lost 1 base and J 4 bases, leaving 8 bases between the germline ends. CDR3: CASSQAWENQPQHF. In nucleotides, the CDR3 is TGCGCCAGCAGCCAAGCCTGGGAAAATCAGCCCCAGCATTTT.

V gene TRBV30 combines with J gene TRBJ2-7, with D tentatively TRBD1 (5 bases). The germline V and J ends were trimmed by 6 bases and 2 bases, with 14 bases remaining between them. This CDR3 is built from 13 residues. The germline CDR1 and CDR2 sequences are GTSNPN and SVGIG (reference sequence). The CDR3 spells CACDQGATYEQYF. In DNA, the CDR3 is TGTGCCTGCGATCAAGGGGCCACCTACGAGCAGTACTTC.

This clonotype was seen repeatedly, ten times or more. The CDR3: CASHFGEKLFF. As DNA, the CDR3 is TGTGCCAGCCATTTCGGAGAAAAACTGTTTTTT. The chain employs TRBV12-3 or TRBV12-4 and TRBJ1-4, with D uncertain. The germline V and J ends were trimmed by 8 bases and 8 bases, with 9 bases remaining between them. The CDR3 sequence is 11 residues long.

Ten or more counts support this clonotype. CDR3 in amino acids: CASSLAAEKLFF. The DNA for the CDR3 is TGTGCCAGCAGCTTAGCCGCTGAAAAACTGTTTTTT. The chain carries TRBV11-1 and TRBJ1-4; D gene unclear. V was pared by 0 bases and J by 7 bases, with 3 bases between. The CDR3 spans 12 residues. CDR1 is SGHAT, CDR2 FQDESV, per germline (reference sequence).